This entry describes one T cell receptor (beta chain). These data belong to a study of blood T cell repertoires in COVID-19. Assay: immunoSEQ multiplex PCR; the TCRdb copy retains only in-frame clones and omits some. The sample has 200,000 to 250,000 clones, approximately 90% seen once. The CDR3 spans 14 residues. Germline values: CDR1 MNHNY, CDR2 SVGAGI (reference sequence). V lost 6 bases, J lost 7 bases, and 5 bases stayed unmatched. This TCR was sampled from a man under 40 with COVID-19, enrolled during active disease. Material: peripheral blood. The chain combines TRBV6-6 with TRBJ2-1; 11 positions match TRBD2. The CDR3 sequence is CASRTSGDNNEQFF. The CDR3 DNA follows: TGTGCCAGCAGGACTAGCGGGGACAATAATGAGCAGTTCTTC.